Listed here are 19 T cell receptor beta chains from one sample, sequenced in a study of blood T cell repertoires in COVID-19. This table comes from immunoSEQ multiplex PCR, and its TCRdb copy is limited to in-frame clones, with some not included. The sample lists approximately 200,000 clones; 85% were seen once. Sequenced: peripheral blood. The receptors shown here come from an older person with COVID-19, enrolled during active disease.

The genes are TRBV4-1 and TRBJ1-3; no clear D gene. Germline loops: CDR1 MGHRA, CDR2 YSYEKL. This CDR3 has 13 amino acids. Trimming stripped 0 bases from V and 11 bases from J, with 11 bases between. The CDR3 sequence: CASSQDRTLPIYF. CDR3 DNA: TGCGCCAGCAGCCAAGACAGGACTCTCCCCATATATTTT.

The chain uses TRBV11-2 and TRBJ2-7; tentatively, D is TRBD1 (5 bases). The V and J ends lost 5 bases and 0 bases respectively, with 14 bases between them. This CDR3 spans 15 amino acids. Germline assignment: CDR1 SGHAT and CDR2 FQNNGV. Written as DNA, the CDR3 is TGTGCCAGCAGCATCCAACCGGACAACTCCTACGAGCAGTACTTC. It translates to CASSIQPDNSYEQYF.

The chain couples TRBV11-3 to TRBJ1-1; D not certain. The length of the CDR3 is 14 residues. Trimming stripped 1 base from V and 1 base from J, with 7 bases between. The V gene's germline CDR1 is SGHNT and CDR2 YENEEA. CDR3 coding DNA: TGTGCCAGCAGCTTAGGGAGTGAGAACACTGAAGCTTTCTTT. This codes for CASSLGSENTEAFF. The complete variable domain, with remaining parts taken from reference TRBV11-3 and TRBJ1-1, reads EAGVVQSPRYKIIEKKQPVAFWCNPISGHNTLYWYLQNLGQGPELLIRYENEEAVDDSQLPKDRFSAERLKGVDSTLKIQPAELGDSAVYLCASSLGSENTEAFFGQGTRLTVV.

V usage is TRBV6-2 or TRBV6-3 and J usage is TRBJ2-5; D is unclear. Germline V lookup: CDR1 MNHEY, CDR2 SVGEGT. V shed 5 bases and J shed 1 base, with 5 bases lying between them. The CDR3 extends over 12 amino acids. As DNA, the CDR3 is TGTGCCAGCAGTAACACCCAAGAGACCCAGTACTTC. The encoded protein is CASSNTQETQYF.

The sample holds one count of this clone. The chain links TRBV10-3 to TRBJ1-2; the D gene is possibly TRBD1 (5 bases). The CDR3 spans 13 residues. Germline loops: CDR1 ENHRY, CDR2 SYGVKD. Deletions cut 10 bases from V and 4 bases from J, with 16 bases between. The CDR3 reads CATKPSGGYGYTF. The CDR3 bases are TGTGCCACCAAGCCATCGGGGGGCTATGGCTACACCTTC.

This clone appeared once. The CDR3 protein is CASSAPGTSGTYEQYF. The CDR3 region has the DNA TGTGCCAGCAGCGCCCCCGGGACTAGCGGCACCTACGAGCAGTACTTC. This sequence joins TRBV9 and TRBJ2-7; TRBD2 matches at 11 bases. The CDR3 totals 16 residues. Germline assignment: CDR1 SGDLS and CDR2 YYNGEE. The junction had 7 bases not matched to a gene; V was cut back by 3 bases and J by 2 bases.

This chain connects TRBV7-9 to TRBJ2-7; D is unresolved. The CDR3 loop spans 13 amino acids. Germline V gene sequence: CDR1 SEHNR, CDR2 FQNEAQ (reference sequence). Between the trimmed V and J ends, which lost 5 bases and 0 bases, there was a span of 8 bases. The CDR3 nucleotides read TGTGCCAGCAGCATGGCAGGCTCCTACGAGCAGTACTTC. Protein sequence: CASSMAGSYEQYF. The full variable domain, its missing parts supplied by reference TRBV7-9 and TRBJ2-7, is DTGVSQNPRHKITKRGQNVTFRCDPISEHNRLYWYRQTLGQGPEFLTYFQNEAQLEKSRLLSDRFSAERPKGSFSTLEIQRTEQGDSAMYLCASSMAGSYEQYFGPGTRLTVT.

As DNA, the CDR3 is TGCAGTGCTAGTGTACTAGCGGGGAACGAGCAGTACTTC. Translation: CSASVLAGNEQYF. V is TRBV20-1 and J is TRBJ2-7; 10 nucleotides agree with TRBD2. The junction had 4 bases not matched to a gene; V was cut back by 3 bases and J by 5 bases. CDR1 is DFQATT and CDR2 is SNEGSKA in the germline V gene (reference sequence). The CDR3 runs to 13 residues.

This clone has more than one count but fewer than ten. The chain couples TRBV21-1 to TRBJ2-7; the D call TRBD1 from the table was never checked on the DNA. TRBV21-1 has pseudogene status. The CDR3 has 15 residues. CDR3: CASSNRDRGSYEQYF. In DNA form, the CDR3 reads TGTGCCAGCAGCAACCGGGACAGGGGGTCCTACGAGCAGTACTTC.

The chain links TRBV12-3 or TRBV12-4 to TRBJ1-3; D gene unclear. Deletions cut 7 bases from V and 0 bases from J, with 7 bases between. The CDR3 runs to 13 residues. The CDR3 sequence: CASMGSSGNTIYF. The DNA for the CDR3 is TGTGCCAGCATGGGGAGCTCTGGAAACACCATATATTTT.

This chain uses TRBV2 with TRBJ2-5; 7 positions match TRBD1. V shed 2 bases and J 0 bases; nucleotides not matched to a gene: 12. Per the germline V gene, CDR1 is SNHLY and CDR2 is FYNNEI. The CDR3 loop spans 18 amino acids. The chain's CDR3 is CASSELLGTDLYQETQYF. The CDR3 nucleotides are TGTGCCAGCAGTGAATTATTGGGGACAGACCTGTACCAAGAGACCCAGTACTTC. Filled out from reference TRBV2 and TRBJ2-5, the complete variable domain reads EPEVTQTPSHQVTQMGQEVILRCVPISNHLYFYWYRQILGQKVEFLVSFYNNEISEKSEIFDDQFSVERPDGSNFTLKIRSTKLEDSAMYFCASSELLGTDLYQETQYFGPGTRLLVL.

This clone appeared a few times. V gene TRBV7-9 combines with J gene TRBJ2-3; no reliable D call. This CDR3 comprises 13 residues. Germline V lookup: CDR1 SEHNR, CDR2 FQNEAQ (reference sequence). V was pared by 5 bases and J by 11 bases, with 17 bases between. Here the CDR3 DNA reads TGTGCCAGCAGCCCTATGCGAGTGCCCTTGCAGTATTTT. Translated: CASSPMRVPLQYF.

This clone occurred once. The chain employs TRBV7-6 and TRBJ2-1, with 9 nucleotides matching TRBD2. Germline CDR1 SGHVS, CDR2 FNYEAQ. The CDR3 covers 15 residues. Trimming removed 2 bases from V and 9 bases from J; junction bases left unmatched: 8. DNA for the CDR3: TGTGCCAGCAGCTTAACGGCGGGGGGGCCCTTTGAGCAGTTCTTC. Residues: CASSLTAGGPFEQFF. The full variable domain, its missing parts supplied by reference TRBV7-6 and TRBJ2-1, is GAGVSQSPRYKVTKRGQDVALRCDPISGHVSLYWYRQALGQGPEFLTYFNYEAQQDKSGLPNDRFSAERPEGSISTLTIQRTEQRDSAMYRCASSLTAGGPFEQFFGPGTRLTVL.

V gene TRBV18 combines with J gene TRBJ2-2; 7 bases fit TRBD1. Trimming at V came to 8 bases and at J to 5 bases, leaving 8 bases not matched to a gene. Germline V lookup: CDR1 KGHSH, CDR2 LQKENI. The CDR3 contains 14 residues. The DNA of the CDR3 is TGTGCCAGCCCCAGACAGGGTGAAACCGGGGAGCTGTTTTTT. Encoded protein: CASPRQGETGELFF.

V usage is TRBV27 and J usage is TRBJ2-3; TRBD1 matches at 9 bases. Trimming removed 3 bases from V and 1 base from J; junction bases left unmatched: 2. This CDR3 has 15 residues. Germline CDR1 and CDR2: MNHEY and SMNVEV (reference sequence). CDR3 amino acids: CASSLRTGGTDTQYF. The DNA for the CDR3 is TGTGCCAGCAGTTTGAGGACAGGGGGCACAGATACGCAGTATTTT.

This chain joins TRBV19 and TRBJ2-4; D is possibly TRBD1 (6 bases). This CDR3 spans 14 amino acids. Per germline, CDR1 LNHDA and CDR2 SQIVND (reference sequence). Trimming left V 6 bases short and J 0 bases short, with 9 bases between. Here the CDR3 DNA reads TGTGCCAGTAGCGGGACATTAGCCAAAAACATTCAGTACTTC. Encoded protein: CASSGTLAKNIQYF.

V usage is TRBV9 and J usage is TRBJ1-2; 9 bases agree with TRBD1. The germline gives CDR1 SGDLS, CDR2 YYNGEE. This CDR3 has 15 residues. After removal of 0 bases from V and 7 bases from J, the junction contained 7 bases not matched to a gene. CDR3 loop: CASSVDRDRVGGYTF. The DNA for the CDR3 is TGTGCCAGCAGCGTAGATCGGGACAGGGTTGGTGGCTACACCTTC.

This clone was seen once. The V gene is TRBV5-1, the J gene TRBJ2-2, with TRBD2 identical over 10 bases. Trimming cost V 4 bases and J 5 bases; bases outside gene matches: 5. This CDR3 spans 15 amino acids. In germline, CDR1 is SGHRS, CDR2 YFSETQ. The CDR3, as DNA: TGCGCCAGCAGCCAGCGGGAGGGCCGAACCGGGGAGCTGTTTTTT. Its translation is CASSQREGRTGELFF.

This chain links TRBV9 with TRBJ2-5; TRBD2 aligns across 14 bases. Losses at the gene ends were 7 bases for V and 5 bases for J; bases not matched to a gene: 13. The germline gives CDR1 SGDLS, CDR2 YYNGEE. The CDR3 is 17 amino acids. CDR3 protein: CASAGTSGSKGHETQYF. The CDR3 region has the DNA TGTGCCAGCGCCGGGACTAGCGGGAGTAAGGGCCATGAGACCCAGTACTTC. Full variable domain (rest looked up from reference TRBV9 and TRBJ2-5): DSGVTQTPKHLITATGQRVTLRCSPRSGDLSVYWYQQSLDQGLQFLIQYYNGEERAKGNILERFSAQQFPDLHSELNLSSLELGDSALYFCASAGTSGSKGHETQYFGPGTRLLVL.